This passage covers 27 T cell receptor beta chains from one sample sequenced in a study of T cell repertoires in cytomegalovirus infection (dated by TCRdb to between 2018 and 2021). These reads were obtained on an Illumina HiSeq 1500. The raw public reads went through TCRdb reprocessing: fastp at Q25, MiXCR clone calling, in-frame beta chains kept. Rows are combined by CDR3 protein, so each entry shows the most common genes and DNA. The sample data list about 740,000 distinct CDR3 sequences, and 35% of these were observed just once. The ten largest make up under 3% of the sample. What was sequenced was PBMCs. These receptors came from a human donor in good health (CMV status not recorded). Some clones in this sample may be carry-over from other donors' samples.

This clonotype was seen a few times. The chain couples TRBV7-8 to TRBJ1-1; D not resolved. The V and J ends lost 5 bases and 1 base respectively, with 11 bases between them. The CDR3 length is 14 residues. Germline V gives CDR1 SGHVS, CDR2 FQNEAQ. Here the CDR3 DNA reads TGTGCCAGCAGCCGAACAGAAGCGAACACTGAAGCTTTCTTT. Its translation: CASSRTEANTEAFF.

The chain employs TRBV29-1 and TRBJ1-1, with 9 bases identical to TRBD1. The germline V gene has CDR1 SQVTM and CDR2 ANQGSEA. The CDR3 extends over 16 amino acids. Trimming at V came to 7 bases and at J to 4 bases, leaving 16 bases not matched to a gene. DNA for the CDR3: TGCAGCGCCACCTTCAGGGGACAGGGCCGAGGCACTGAAGCTTTCTTT. Translation: CSATFRGQGRGTEAFF.

This clonotype was picked up a small number of times. This chain uses TRBV6-6 with TRBJ1-1; 8 bases fit TRBD1. Germline V lookup: CDR1 MNHNY, CDR2 SVGAGI (reference sequence). The CDR3 is made up of 14 amino acids. V was pared by 7 bases and J by 1 base, with 5 bases of the junction left unmatched. CDR3 protein: CASKRTGTNTEAFF. The DNA for the CDR3 is TGTGCCAGCAAACGGACAGGGACGAACACTGAAGCTTTCTTT.

The chain uses TRBV12-3 or TRBV12-4 and TRBJ2-3, with 13 bases that match TRBD2. The junction had 14 bases not matched to a gene; V was cut back by 2 bases and J by 0 bases. CDR3 length: 21 amino acids. CDR3: CASSLSDQGLAGASSTDTQYF. The CDR3 nucleotides are TGTGCCAGCAGTTTATCGGATCAAGGACTAGCGGGAGCGTCTAGCACAGATACGCAGTATTTT.

The sample holds a few counts of this clonotype. The chain has TRBV19 and TRBJ2-2, with unresolved D. CDR3 size: 13 residues. With 3 bases removed from V and 14 bases from J, the gap between germline ends came to 16 bases. The V gene's germline CDR1 is LNHDA and CDR2 SQIVND (reference sequence). DNA for the CDR3: TGTGCCAGTAGTATGGCGACCAGAACCATACTGTTTTTT. Protein product: CASSMATRTILFF.

This chain links TRBV7-6 with TRBJ2-7; a weak D match, TRBD1 (5 bases). From germline, CDR1 is SGHVS and CDR2 FNYEAQ. The CDR3 has 15 amino acids. V lost 5 bases to trimming and J lost 4 bases, with 18 bases between them. The CDR3 sequence is CASSATESGNYEQYF. The CDR3 DNA reads TGTGCCAGCAGCGCAACGGAGTCAGGGAATTACGAGCAGTACTTC.

In its sample, this clonotype was seen a few times. The chain joins TRBV5-4 to TRBJ2-5, with TRBD1 matching over 7 bases. V lost 4 bases to trimming and J lost 2 bases; unmatched junction nucleotides: 5. CDR1 SGHNT and CDR2 YYREEE come from the germline V gene (reference sequence). The CDR3 length is 14 residues. In DNA, the CDR3 is TGTGCCAGCAGCCGGGACAGTGCACAAGAGACCCAGTACTTC. The encoded protein is CASSRDSAQETQYF.

The CDR3 spells CSAPHPPGLAALSTNTDTQYF. The CDR3 nucleotides read TGCAGTGCTCCTCACCCTCCGGGACTAGCGGCACTATCGACGAACACAGATACGCAGTATTTT. This chain joins TRBV20-1 and TRBJ2-3, with 11 bases matching TRBD2. The CDR3 runs to 21 residues. V dropped 5 bases and J dropped 2; count of bases not matched to a gene: 24. Germline values: CDR1 DFQATT, CDR2 SNEGSKA (reference sequence).

This clonotype was counted many times. Written as DNA, the CDR3 is TGTGCCAGCAGCTTACCGGTTCAGGGTCTACGATCACCCCTCCACTTT. Its protein is CASSLPVQGLRSPLHF. The chain has TRBV7-2 and TRBJ1-6; a weak D match, TRBD1 (5 bases). Germline V gene lookup returns CDR1 SGHTA and CDR2 FQGNSA. CDR3 length equals 16 residues. Trimming left V 2 bases short and J 10 bases short, with 18 bases between.

This clonotype was counted only a few times. The CDR3 protein is CASSFNPGQGEETQYF. The CDR3 coding sequence is TGTGCCAGCAGTTTCAACCCGGGACAGGGGGAAGAGACCCAGTACTTC. V gene TRBV28 combines with J gene TRBJ2-5; TRBD1 agrees at 11 bases. Germline-derived CDR1 and CDR2 are MDHEN and SYDVKM. The V and J ends lost 3 bases and 3 bases, in that order; junction bases with no gene match: 6. CDR3 length equals 16 residues.

This rearrangement joins TRBV19 to TRBJ2-1; D unresolved. The CDR3 totals 15 residues. V lost 5 bases and J lost 4, with 15 bases in between. In germline, CDR1 is LNHDA, CDR2 SQIVND (reference sequence). This chain's CDR3 is CASSLVPEAYNEQFF. As DNA, the CDR3 is TGTGCCAGTAGTTTGGTCCCCGAAGCTTACAATGAGCAGTTCTTC.

The V and J genes are TRBV20-1 and TRBJ1-4; TRBD1 is a possible D gene (5 bases). Deletions cut 2 bases from V and 7 bases from J, with 20 bases between. The CDR3 covers 16 residues. Germline V lookup: CDR1 DFQATT, CDR2 SNEGSKA (reference sequence). The CDR3 is CSARREGPERGEKLFF. The CDR3 nucleotides are TGCAGTGCTAGACGGGAGGGGCCGGAGAGAGGTGAAAAACTGTTTTTT.

This clonotype occurred many times. This chain links TRBV7-2 with TRBJ2-5, with TRBD1 matching over 8 bases. The CDR3 consists of 13 residues. The trim removed 5 bases at V and 6 bases at J, leaving 5 bases unmatched. Germline assignment: CDR1 SGHTA and CDR2 FQGNSA. The CDR3 DNA is TGTGCCAGCAGCCGACAGGGGAGGCAGACCCAGTACTTC. Translation: CASSRQGRQTQYF.

The chain carries TRBV11-2 and TRBJ2-3; 8 bases line up with TRBD2. CDR3 length equals 15 residues. V lost 7 bases, J lost 4 bases, and 10 bases stayed unmatched. Germline V gives CDR1 SGHAT, CDR2 FQNNGV. This CDR3 reads CASTPGTRGADTQYF. The CDR3 coding sequence is TGTGCCAGCACCCCGGGGACTAGGGGGGCAGATACGCAGTATTTT.

Here the CDR3 DNA reads TGTGCCAGCAGCCTCGGGACGGCACCGCAGTATTTT. This translates into CASSLGTAPQYF. The chain combines TRBV6-1 with TRBJ2-3; D is possibly TRBD1 or TRBD2 (5 bases each). Germline V CDR1 and CDR2: MNHNS, SASEGT. The CDR3 totals 12 residues. The V and J ends lost 6 bases and 10 bases respectively, with 14 bases between them.

This clonotype was picked up a small number of times. This CDR3 reads CASSLGGGLAGVGEQFF. The CDR3 nucleotides are TGTGCCAGCAGTTTAGGAGGCGGGCTAGCGGGAGTCGGTGAGCAGTTCTTC. This chain links TRBV28 with TRBJ2-1; the match to TRBD2 covers 10 bases. V lost 2 bases to trimming and J lost 9 bases; unmatched junction nucleotides: 13. Germline CDR1 and CDR2: MDHEN and SYDVKM. CDR3 length: 17 amino acids.

This clonotype was detected only a few times. This chain uses TRBV6-1 with TRBJ2-3, with 10 positions matching TRBD1. J gave up 3 bases and V 6 bases, and 3 bases lay outside the gene matches. Germline loops: CDR1 MNHNS, CDR2 SASEGT. This CDR3 region has 14 residues. The CDR3 DNA reads TGTGCCAGCAGAAGACAGGGGGCAACAGATACGCAGTATTTT. This gives the protein CASRRQGATDTQYF.

This clonotype was seen at least ten times. The V and J genes are TRBV6-1 and TRBJ1-1; 9 bases line up with TRBD1. This CDR3 spans 14 amino acids. Germline V lookup: CDR1 MNHNS, CDR2 SASEGT. The trim removed 6 bases at V and 6 bases at J, leaving 8 bases unmatched. CDR3 protein: CASSNGQGISEAFF. Written as DNA, the CDR3 is TGTGCCAGCAGCAATGGACAGGGGATATCTGAAGCTTTCTTT.

This clonotype was detected ten times or more. This chain uses TRBV7-6 with TRBJ2-7, with D perhaps matching TRBD2 (5 bases). The length of the CDR3 is 14 residues. Trimming pared 5 bases from V and 3 bases from J, leaving 14 bases between. Germline V gene sequence: CDR1 SGHVS, CDR2 FNYEAQ. This CDR3 reads CASSLGRGDYEQYF. DNA of the CDR3: TGTGCCAGCAGCCTCGGACGGGGTGACTACGAGCAGTACTTC. The whole variable domain, remainder taken from reference TRBV7-6 and TRBJ2-7, is GAGVSQSPRYKVTKRGQDVALRCDPISGHVSLYWYRQALGQGPEFLTYFNYEAQQDKSGLPNDRFSAERPEGSISTLTIQRTEQRDSAMYRCASSLGRGDYEQYFGPGTRLTVT.

This clonotype was detected only a few times. The chain joins TRBV7-3 to TRBJ1-4, with 10 bases identical to TRBD1. This CDR3 contains 15 residues. The V gene's germline CDR1 is SGHTA and CDR2 FQGTGA. The V gene end was trimmed by 5 bases and the J gene end by 8 bases; junction bases not matched to a gene: 8. In DNA, the CDR3 is TGTGCCAGCAGCAAGACAGGGGGCGCAGGGGAAAAACTGTTTTTT. Its translation is CASSKTGGAGEKLFF.

This chain connects TRBV28 to TRBJ1-3; D not certain. The CDR3 loop spans 13 amino acids. Germline V gene data show CDR1 as MDHEN and CDR2 as SYDVKM. Between the trimmed V and J ends, which lost 6 bases and 2 bases, there was a span of 8 bases. The CDR3 is CASRSQPGNTIYF. The CDR3, as DNA: TGTGCCAGCAGGTCCCAGCCTGGAAACACCATATATTTT. Complete variable domain (other parts from reference TRBV28 and TRBJ1-3): DVKVTQSSRYLVKRTGEKVFLECVQDMDHENMFWYRQDPGLGLRLIYFSYDVKMKEKGDIPEGYSVSREKKERFSLILESASTNQTSMYLCASRSQPGNTIYFGEGSWLTVV.

V usage is TRBV6-1 and J usage is TRBJ2-4, with D uncertain. V lost 4 bases and J lost 0, with 19 bases in between. Germline V gene lookup returns CDR1 MNHNS and CDR2 SASEGT. The CDR3 consists of 18 residues. CDR3 in DNA: TGTGCCAGCAGTGGCCGGTTGCCCCCGAAGCAAGCCAAAAACATTCAGTACTTC. As protein: CASSGRLPPKQAKNIQYF.

The chain couples TRBV7-6 to TRBJ2-2; D unresolved. V gave up 8 bases and J gave up 4 bases, with 8 bases separating them. Per the germline V gene, CDR1 is SGHVS and CDR2 is FNYEAQ. The CDR3 totals 12 residues. The DNA of the CDR3 is TGTGCCAGCGACCACCTCACCGGGGAGCTGTTTTTT. Protein product: CASDHLTGELFF.

This clonotype was counted between two and nine times. V gene TRBV20-1 combines with J gene TRBJ2-7; 11 nucleotides match TRBD2. The CDR3 extends over 15 amino acids. V gave up 6 bases and J gave up 5 bases; unmatched junction bases: 12. The germline V gene encodes CDR1 DFQATT and CDR2 SNEGSKA (reference sequence). CDR3 protein: CSALGLAGLRDEQYF. As DNA, the CDR3 is TGCAGTGCCCTCGGACTAGCGGGCCTAAGGGACGAGCAGTACTTC.

CDR3 coding DNA: TGTGCCAGCAGCCAAAGGGTCTTTTCAGAAAAACTGTTTTTT. This codes for CASSQRVFSEKLFF. The chain links TRBV3-1 to TRBJ1-4; D ambiguous. CDR3 length equals 14 residues. Germline CDR1 reads LGHDT; CDR2 reads YNNKEL (reference sequence). Trimming took 2 bases from V and 8 from J, leaving 12 bases between them.

The J gene is TRBJ1-4, the V gene TRBV7-2; no definite D call. V was cut by 3 bases and J by 4 bases, with 15 bases left in between. The germline CDR1 and CDR2 sequences are SGHTA and FQGNSA. The CDR3 loop spans 16 amino acids. The CDR3: CASSFRRTGDNEKLFF. CDR3 DNA sequence: TGTGCCAGCAGCTTCCGAAGGACGGGAGATAATGAAAAACTGTTTTTT. Combining the CDR3 with reference TRBV7-2 and TRBJ1-4 gives the whole variable domain GAGVSQSPSNKVTEKGKDVELRCDPISGHTALYWYRQSLGQGLEFLIYFQGNSAPDKSGLPSDRFSAERTGGSVSTLTIQRTQQEDSAVYLCASSFRRTGDNEKLFFGSGTQLSVL.

Points on this clonotype: Since a much larger clone is just one base distant, this may be a read error. The V and J genes are TRBV6-5 and TRBJ2-2; perhaps TRBD2 as D (6 bases). V was shortened by 0 bases and J by 1 base, with 12 bases between the two germline ends. There are 17 residues in the CDR3. Germline CDR1 MNHEY, CDR2 SVGAGI. The DNA of the CDR3 is TGTGCCAGCAGTTACTCGATGGGAGGAGTGAACACCGGGGAGCTGTTTTTT. Translated: CASSYSMGGVNTGELFF.